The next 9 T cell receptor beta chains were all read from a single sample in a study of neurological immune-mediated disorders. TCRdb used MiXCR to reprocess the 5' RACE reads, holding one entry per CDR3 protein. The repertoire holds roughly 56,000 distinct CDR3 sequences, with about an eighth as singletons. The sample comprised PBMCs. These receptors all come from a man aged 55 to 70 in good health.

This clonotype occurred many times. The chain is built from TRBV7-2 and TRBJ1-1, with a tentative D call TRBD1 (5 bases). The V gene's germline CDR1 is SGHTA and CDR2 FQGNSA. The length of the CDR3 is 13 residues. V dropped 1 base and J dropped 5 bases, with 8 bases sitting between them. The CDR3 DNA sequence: TGTGCCAGCAGCTTAGTTGAGGGGACTGAAGCTTTCTTT. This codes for CASSLVEGTEAFF.

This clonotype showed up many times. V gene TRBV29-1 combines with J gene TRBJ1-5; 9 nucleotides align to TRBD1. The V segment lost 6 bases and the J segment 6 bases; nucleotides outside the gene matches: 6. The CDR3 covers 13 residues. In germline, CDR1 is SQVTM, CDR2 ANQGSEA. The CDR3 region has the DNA TGCAGCGTAGGGGACAGGGTTGGTCAGCCCCAGCATTTT. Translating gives CSVGDRVGQPQHF. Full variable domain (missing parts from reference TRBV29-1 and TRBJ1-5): SAVISQKPSRDICQRGTSLTIQCQVDSQVTMMFWYRQQPGQSLTLIATANQGSEATYESGFVIDKFPISRPNLTFSTLTVSNMSPEDSSIYLCSVGDRVGQPQHFGDGTRLSIL.

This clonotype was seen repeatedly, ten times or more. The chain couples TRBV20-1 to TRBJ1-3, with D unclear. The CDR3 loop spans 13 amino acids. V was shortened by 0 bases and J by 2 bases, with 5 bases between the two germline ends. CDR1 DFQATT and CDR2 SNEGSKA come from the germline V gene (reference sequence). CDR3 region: CSARDPAGNTIYF. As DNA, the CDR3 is TGCAGTGCTAGAGATCCTGCTGGAAACACCATATATTTT.

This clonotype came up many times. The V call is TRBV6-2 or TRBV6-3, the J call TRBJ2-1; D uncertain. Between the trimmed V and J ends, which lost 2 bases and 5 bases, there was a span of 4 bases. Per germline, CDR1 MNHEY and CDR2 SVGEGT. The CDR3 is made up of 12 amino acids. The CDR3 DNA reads TGTGCCAGCAGTTACAGAGACAATGAGCAGTTCTTC. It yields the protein CASSYRDNEQFF.

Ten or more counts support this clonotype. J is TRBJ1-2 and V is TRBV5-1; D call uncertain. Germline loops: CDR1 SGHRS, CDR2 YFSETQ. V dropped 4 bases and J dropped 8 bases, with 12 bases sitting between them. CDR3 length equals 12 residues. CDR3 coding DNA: TGCGCCAGCAGCATAGGAACCGGCGGCTACACCTTC. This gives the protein CASSIGTGGYTF.

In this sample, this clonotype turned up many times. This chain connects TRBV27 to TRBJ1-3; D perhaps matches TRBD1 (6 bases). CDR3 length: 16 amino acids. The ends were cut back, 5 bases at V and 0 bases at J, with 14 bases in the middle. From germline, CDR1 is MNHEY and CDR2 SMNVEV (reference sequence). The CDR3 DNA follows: TGTGCCAGCAGTGGGGCGGACAGCCTCTCTGGAAACACCATATATTTT. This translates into CASSGADSLSGNTIYF.

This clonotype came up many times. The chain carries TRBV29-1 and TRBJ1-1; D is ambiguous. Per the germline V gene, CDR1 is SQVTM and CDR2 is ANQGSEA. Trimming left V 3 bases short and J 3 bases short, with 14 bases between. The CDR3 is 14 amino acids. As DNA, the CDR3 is TGCAGCGTTGATGGAAGCAGGACCTACACTGAAGCTTTCTTT. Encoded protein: CSVDGSRTYTEAFF.

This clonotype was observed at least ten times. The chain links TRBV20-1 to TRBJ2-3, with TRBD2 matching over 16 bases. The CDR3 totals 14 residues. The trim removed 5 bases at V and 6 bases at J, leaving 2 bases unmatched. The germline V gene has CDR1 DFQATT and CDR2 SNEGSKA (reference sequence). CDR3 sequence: CSAGTSGGADTQYF. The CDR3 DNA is TGCAGTGCTGGGACTAGCGGGGGGGCGGATACGCAGTATTTT.

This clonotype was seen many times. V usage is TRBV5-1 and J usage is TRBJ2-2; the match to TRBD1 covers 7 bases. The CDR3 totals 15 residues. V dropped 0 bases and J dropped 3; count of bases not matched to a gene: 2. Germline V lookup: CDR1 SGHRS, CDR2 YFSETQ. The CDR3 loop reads CASSLGQGDTGELFF. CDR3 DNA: TGCGCCAGCAGCTTGGGACAGGGAGACACCGGGGAGCTGTTTTTT.